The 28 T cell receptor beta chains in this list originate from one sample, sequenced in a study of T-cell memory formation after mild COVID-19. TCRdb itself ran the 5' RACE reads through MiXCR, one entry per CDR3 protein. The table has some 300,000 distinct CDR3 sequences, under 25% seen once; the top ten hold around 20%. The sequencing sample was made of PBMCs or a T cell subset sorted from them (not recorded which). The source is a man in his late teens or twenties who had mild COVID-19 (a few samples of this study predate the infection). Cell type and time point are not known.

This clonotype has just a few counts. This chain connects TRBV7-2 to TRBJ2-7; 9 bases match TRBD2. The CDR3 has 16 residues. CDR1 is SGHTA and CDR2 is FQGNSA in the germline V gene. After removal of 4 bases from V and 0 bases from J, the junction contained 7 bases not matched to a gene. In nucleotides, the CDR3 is TGTGCCAGCAGCTCCGGACTAGCGTTTAGCTCCTACGAGCAGTACGTC. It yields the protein CASSSGLAFSSYEQYV.

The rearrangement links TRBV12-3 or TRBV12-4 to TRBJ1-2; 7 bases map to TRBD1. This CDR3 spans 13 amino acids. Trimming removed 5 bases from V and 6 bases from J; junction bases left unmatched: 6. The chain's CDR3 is CASSTHRGHGYTF. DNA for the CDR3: TGTGCCAGCAGTACCCACAGGGGACATGGCTACACCTTC.

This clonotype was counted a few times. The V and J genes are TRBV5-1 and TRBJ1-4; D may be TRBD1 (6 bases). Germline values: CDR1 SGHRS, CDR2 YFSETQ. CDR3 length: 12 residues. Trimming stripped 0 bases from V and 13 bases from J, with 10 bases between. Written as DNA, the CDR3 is TGCGCCAGCAGCTTGGAGGGGGAGCCACTGTTTTTT. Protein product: CASSLEGEPLFF.

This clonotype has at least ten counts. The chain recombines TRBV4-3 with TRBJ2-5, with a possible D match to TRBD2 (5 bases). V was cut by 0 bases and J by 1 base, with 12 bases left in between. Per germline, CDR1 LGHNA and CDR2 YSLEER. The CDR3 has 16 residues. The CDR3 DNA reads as TGCGCCAGCAGCCAAGATGGAGGTGGGGTCCAAGAGACCCAGTACTTC. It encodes CASSQDGGGVQETQYF.

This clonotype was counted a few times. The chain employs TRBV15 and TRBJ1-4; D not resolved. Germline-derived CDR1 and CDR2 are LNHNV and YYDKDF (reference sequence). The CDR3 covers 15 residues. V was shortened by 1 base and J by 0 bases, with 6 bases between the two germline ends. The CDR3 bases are TGTGCCACCAGCAGAGGAGGGTCAACTAATGAAAAACTGTTTTTT. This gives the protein CATSRGGSTNEKLFF. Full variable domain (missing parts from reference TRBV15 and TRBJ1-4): DAMVIQNPRYQVTQFGKPVTLSCSQTLNHNVMYWYQQKSSQAPKLLFHYYDKDFNNEADTPDNFQSRRPNTSFCFLDIRSPGLGDTAMYLCATSRGGSTNEKLFFGSGTQLSVL.

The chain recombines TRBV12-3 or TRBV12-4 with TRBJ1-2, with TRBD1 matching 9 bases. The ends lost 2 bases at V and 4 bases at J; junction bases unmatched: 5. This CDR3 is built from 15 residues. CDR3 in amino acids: CASSLKTGGAYGYTF. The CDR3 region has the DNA TGTGCCAGCAGTTTAAAAACAGGGGGCGCCTATGGCTACACCTTC.

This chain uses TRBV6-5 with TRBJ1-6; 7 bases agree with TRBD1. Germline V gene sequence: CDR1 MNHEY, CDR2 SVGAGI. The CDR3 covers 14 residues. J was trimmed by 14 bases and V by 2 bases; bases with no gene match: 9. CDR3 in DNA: TGTGCCAGCAGTTACCGGGACAGAGGATCCACCCTCCACTTT. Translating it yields CASSYRDRGSTLHF.

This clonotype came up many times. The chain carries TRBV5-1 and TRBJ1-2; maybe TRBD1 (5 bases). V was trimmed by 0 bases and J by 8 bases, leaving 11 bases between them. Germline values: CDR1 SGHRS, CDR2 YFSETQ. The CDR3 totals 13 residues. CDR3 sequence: CASSLVLQVGYTF. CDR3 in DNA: TGCGCCAGCAGCTTGGTCCTACAGGTCGGCTACACCTTC.

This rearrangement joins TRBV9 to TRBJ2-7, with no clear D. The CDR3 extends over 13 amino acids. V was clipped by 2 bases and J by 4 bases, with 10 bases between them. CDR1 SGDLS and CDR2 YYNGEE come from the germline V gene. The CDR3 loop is CASSVGVTYEQYV. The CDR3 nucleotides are TGTGCCAGCAGCGTTGGGGTAACTTACGAGCAGTACGTC.

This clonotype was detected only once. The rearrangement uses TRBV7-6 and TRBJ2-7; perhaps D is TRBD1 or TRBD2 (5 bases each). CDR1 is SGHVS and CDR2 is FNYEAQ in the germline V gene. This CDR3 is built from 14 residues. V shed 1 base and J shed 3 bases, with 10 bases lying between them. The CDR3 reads CASSLDAGGYEQYV. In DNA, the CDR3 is TGTGCCAGCAGCTTAGATGCTGGGGGCTACGAGCAGTACGTC.

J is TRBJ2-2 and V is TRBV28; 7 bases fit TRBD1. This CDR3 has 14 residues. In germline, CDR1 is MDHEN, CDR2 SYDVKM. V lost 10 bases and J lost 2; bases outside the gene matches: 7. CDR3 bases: TGTGCCACGCGACGACAGGGTAACACCGGGGAGCTGTTTTTT. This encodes CATRRQGNTGELFF. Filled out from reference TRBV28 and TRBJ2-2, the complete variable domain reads DVKVTQSSRYLVKRTGEKVFLECVQDMDHENMFWYRQDPGLGLRLIYFSYDVKMKEKGDIPEGYSVSREKKERFSLILESASTNQTSMYLCATRRQGNTGELFFGEGSRLTVL.

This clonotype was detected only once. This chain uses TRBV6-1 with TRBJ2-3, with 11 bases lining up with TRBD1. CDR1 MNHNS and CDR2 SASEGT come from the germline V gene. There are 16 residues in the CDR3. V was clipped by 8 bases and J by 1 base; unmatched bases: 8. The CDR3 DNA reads TGTGCCAGCTACAGGACAGGGGGCTCTGGCACAGATACGCAGTATTTT. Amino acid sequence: CASYRTGGSGTDTQYF.

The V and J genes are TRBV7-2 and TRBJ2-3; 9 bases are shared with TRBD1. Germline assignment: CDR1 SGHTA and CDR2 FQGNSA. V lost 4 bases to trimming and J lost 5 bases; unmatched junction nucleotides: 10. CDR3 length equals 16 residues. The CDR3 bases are TGTGCCAGCAGCTCCCGGGACAGGGCGTACGAAGATACGCAGTATTTT. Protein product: CASSSRDRAYEDTQYF.

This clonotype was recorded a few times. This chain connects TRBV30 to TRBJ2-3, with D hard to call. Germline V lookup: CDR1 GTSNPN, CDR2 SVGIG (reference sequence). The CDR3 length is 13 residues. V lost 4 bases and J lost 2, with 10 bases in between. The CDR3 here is CAWTQGNTDTQYF. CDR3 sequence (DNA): TGTGCCTGGACGCAAGGAAACACAGATACGCAGTATTTT.

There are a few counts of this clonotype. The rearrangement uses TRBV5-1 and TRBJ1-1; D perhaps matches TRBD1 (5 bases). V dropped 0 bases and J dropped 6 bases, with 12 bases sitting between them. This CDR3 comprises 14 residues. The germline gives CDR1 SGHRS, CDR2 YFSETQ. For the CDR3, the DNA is TGCGCCAGCAGCTTGGTTCGGCCAGGGCCTGAAGCTTTCTTT. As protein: CASSLVRPGPEAFF.

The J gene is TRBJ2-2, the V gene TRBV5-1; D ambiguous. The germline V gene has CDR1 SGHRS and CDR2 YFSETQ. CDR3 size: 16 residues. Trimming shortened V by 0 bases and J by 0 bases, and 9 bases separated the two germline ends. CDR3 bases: TGCGCCAGCAGCTTGGGAACGGCATCGAACACCGGGGAGCTGTTTTTT. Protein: CASSLGTASNTGELFF.

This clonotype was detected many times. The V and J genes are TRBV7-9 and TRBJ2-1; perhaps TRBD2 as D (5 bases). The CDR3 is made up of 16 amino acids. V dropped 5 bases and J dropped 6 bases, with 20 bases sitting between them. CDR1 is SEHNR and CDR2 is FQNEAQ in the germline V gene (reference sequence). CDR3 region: CASSPIGVLRPNEQFF. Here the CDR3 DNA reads TGTGCCAGCAGCCCCATCGGGGTCCTCCGGCCCAATGAGCAGTTCTTC.

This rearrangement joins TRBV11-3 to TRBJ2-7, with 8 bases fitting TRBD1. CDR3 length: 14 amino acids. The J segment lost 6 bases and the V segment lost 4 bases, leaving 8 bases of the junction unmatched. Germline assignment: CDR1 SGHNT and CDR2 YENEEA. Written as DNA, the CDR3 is TGTGCCAGCAGCTCAGGGGGCGCGGAGGCCGAGCAGTACTTC. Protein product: CASSSGGAEAEQYF.

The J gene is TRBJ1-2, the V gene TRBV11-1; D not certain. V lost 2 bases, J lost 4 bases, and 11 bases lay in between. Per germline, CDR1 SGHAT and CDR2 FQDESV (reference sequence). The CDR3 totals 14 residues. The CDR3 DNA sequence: TGTGCCAGCAGCTTACAGGAGGGCGGCTATGGCTACACCTTC. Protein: CASSLQEGGYGYTF.

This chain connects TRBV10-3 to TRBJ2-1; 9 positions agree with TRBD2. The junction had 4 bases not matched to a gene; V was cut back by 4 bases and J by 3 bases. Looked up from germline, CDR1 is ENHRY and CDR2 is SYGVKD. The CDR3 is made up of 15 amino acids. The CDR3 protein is CAISAQRGDYNEQFF. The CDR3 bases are TGTGCCATCAGTGCGCAGCGGGGGGACTACAATGAGCAGTTCTTC.

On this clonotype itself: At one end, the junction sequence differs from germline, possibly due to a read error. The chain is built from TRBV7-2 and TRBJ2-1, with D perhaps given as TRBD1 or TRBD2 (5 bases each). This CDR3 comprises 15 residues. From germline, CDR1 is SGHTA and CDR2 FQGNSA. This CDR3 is CASILAPLEGNEQFF. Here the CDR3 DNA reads TGTGCCAGCATCTTAGCCCCTCTAGAGGGGAATGAGCAGTTCTTC.

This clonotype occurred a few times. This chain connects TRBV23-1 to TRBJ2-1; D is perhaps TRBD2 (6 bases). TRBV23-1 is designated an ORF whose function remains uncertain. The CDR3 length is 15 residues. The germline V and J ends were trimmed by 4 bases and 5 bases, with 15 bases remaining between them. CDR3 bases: TGCGCCAGCAGTCGAAACAAGCGGGTCCACAATGAGCAGTTCTTC. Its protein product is CASSRNKRVHNEQFF.

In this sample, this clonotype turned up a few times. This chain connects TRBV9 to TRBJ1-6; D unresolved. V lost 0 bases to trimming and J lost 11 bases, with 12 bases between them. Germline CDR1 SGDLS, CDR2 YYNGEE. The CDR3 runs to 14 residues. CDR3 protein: CASSVDNSGAPLHF. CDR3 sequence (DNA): TGTGCCAGCAGCGTAGACAATTCCGGCGCACCCCTCCACTTT.

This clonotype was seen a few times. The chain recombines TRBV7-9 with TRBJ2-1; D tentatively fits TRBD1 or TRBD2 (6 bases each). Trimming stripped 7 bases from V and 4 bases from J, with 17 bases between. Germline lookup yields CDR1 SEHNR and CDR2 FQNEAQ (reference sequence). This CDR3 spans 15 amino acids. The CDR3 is CASTPGGGRYNEQFF. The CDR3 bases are TGTGCCAGCACTCCCGGGGGCGGAAGGTACAATGAGCAGTTCTTC.

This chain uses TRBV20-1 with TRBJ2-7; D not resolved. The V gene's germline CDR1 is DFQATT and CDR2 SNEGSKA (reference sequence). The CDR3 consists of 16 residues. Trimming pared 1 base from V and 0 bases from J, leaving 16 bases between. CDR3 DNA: TGCAGTGCTAGAGGTTGGGGTGATTCCCCCTCCTACGAGCAGTACTTC. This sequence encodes CSARGWGDSPSYEQYF.

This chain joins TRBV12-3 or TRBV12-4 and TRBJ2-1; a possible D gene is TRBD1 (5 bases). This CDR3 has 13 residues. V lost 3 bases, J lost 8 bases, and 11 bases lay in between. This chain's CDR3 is CASSFMQGDEQFF. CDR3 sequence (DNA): TGTGCCAGCAGTTTTATGCAGGGCGATGAGCAGTTCTTC.

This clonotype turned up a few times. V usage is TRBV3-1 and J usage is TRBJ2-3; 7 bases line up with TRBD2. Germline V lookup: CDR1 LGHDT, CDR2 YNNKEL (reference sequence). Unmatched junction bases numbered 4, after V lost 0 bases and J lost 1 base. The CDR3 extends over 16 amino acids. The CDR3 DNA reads TGTGCCAGCAGCCAAGAGTCCAGCGGGGGCACAGATACGCAGTATTTT. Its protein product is CASSQESSGGTDTQYF.

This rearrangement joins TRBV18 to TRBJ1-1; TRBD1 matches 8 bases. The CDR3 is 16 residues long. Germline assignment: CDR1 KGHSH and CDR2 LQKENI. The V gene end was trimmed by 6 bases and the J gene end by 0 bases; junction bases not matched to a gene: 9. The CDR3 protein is CASSPDRGTMNTEAFF. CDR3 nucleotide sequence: TGTGCCAGCTCTCCTGACAGGGGAACCATGAACACTGAAGCTTTCTTT.